Listed below are T cell receptor beta chains from one sample, sequenced in a study of metastatic and nonmetastatic thyroid tumors. TCRdb used MiXCR to call clones anew from the PCR reads. This sample has approximately 19,000 clones; approximately 40% occur once, and the top ten carry about a quarter. The specimen sequenced was tumor tissue. These receptors originate from a female donor with papillary thyroid cancer or a benign thyroid nodule (not recorded which). Some clones in this sample may be carry-over from other donors' samples. CDR3s include the opening cysteine and the closing phenylalanine or tryptophan. The D gene is left open where the match is weak. Clone size, where shown, is once, few, many, or a class for clones that have expanded.

j_call | v_call | clone_size | d_call | cdr3_nt | cdr3_aa
TRBJ2-2 | TRBV12-3/TRBV12-4 | . | TRBD2 | TGTGCCAGCAGTCGGCCGGGACTAGCGGGAGCGGGCACCGGGGAGCTGTTTTTT | CASSRPGLAGAGTGELFF
TRBJ2-7 | TRBV6-1 | few | . | TGTGCCATAAAAGGGGATTTGGCGTCGCAGTACTTC | CAIKGDLASQYF
TRBJ2-5 | TRBV24-1 | few | . | TGTGCCACCAGTGATTGGGCGAAGGAGACCCAGTACTTC | CATSDWAKETQYF
TRBJ2-2 | TRBV6-1 | few | . | TGTGCCAGCAGGTTCAGCCCCGGGGAGCTGTTTTTT | CASRFSPGELFF
TRBJ2-7 | TRBV11-2 | . | . | TGTGCCAGCATCTCCGTCGGGGTCCTTAACTACGAGCAGTACTTC | CASISVGVLNYEQYF
TRBJ2-7 | TRBV28 | few | TRBD2 | TGTGCCAGCAGTTTATTTTCGGGGGGTACCTACGAGCAGTACTTC | CASSLFSGGTYEQYF
TRBJ1-4 | TRBV4-1 | . | . | TGCGCCAGCAGCGACTACAGTGATGAAAAACTGTTTTTT | CASSDYSDEKLFF
TRBJ2-3 | TRBV5-1 | . | . | TGCGCCAGCAGCTTGAGCCCAGTCCGCGGAATCGATACGCAGTATTTT | CASSLSPVRGIDTQYF
TRBJ1-2 | TRBV5-1 | . | TRBD1 | TGCGCCAGCAGCTTGGGGGGGACAGGGGACGGCTACACCTTC | CASSLGGTGDGYTF
TRBJ2-2 | TRBV6-1 | . | TRBD2 | TGTGCCAGCAGGCAGGGACTAGCGATCACCGGGGAGCTGTTTTTT | CASRQGLAITGELFF
TRBJ1-1 | TRBV9 | few | TRBD1 | TGTGCCAGCAGCACAGGGACAGGAAGCACTGAAGCTTTCTTT | CASSTGTGSTEAFF
TRBJ1-6 | TRBV18 | once | TRBD1 | TGTGCCAGCTCACCGGCGACAGGGTCATCACCCCTCCACTTT | CASSPATGSSPLHF
TRBJ2-7 | TRBV6-1 | . | . | TGTGCCAGCAGTGCCACGGGGCACGAGCAGTACTTC | CASSATGHEQYF
TRBJ2-3 | TRBV6-5 | . | . | TGTGCCAGCAGTTTGCAGAGAAGCACAGATACGCAGTATTTT | CASSLQRSTDTQYF
TRBJ1-5 | TRBV6-1 | . | . | TGTGCCAGCAGTGAACGGGTTTTCCAGCCCCAGCATTTT | CASSERVFQPQHF
TRBJ2-2 | TRBV25-1 | . | TRBD2 | TGTGCCAGCAGCCCCCTTTTTGGGGGAGGCCCATCGGGAGGGACCGGGGAGCTGTTTTTT | CASSPLFGGGPSGGTGELFF
TRBJ2-1 | TRBV12-3/TRBV12-4 | . | TRBD2 | TGTGCCAGCAGTTCCTATTTAGCGGGGGCAGGAGAGCAGTTCTTC | CASSSYLAGAGEQFF
TRBJ2-1 | TRBV11-2 | . | TRBD2 | TGTGCCAGCAGCCCAACTAGCGGGGGTAGTTCCTACAATGAGCAGTTCTTC | CASSPTSGGSSYNEQFF
TRBJ2-3 | TRBV24-1 | . | . | TGCGCCACCAGTGAACCCCAGGGTTCAGATACGCAGTATTTT | CATSEPQGSDTQYF
TRBJ1-6 | TRBV28 | . | TRBD1 | TGTGCCAGCAGTTCACGCCAGGGGGTGTTTAATTCACCCCTCCACTTT | CASSSRQGVFNSPLHF
TRBJ2-2 | TRBV2 | . | TRBD1 | TGTGCCAGCATGATACAGGACAGGACCACCGGGGAGCTGTTTTTT | CASMIQDRTTGELFF
TRBJ2-1 | TRBV6-6 | few | TRBD2 | TGTGCCAGCAGTTACCAGCGGGAGAACAATGAGCAGTTCTTC | CASSYQRENNEQFF
TRBJ2-5 | TRBV20-1 | . | TRBD1 | TGCAGTGCCGCGGGACAGGAGTTGGAGACCCAGTACTTC | CSAAGQELETQYF
TRBJ1-5 | TRBV6-1 | . | . | TGTGCCAGCAGTACGGGAAGCAGCATCCAGCCCCAGCATTTT | CASSTGSSIQPQHF
TRBJ1-2 | TRBV7-2 | . | . | TGTGCCAGCAGCTTAGCGGCCGCTAACTATGGCTACACCTTC | CASSLAAANYGYTF
TRBJ2-1 | TRBV7-8 | . | TRBD1 | TGTGCCAGCAGCCCAGGACAGGGACTGGCGAATGAGCAGTTCTTC | CASSPGQGLANEQFF
TRBJ2-7 | TRBV6-2/TRBV6-3 | . | TRBD2 | TGTGCCAGCAGTTACGCCAGGACTAGCGGGAGATCCTTTGGCGAGCAGTACTTC | CASSYARTSGRSFGEQYF
TRBJ2-2 | TRBV11-2 | . | . | TGTGCCAGCAGTCCTGCGTTCCAAGGGGAGCTGTTTTTT | CASSPAFQGELFF
TRBJ1-1 | TRBV6-1 | few | TRBD1 | TGTGCCAGCAGGGCGGACAGGGTGTCATCTGAAGCTTTCTTT | CASRADRVSSEAFF
TRBJ2-6 | TRBV30 | . | . | TGTGCCTGGAAACAGGGCTCTGGGGCCAACGTCCTGACTTTC | CAWKQGSGANVLTF
TRBJ2-2 | TRBV24-1 | . | . | TGTGCCACCAGTGATTGGACTAACACCGGGGAGCTGTTTTTT | CATSDWTNTGELFF
TRBJ2-6 | TRBV28 | few | TRBD1 | TGTGCCAGCAGGAGGGACAGGGATTACCGATCTGGGGCCAACGTCCTGACTTTC | CASRRDRDYRSGANVLTF
TRBJ1-2 | TRBV4-3 | . | . | TGCGCCAGCAGCCAAGAAAGGAAGGGAGGCGGCTACACCTTC | CASSQERKGGGYTF
TRBJ2-7 | TRBV10-3 | few | . | TGTGCCATCAGTGAGTCAACCAGGACCTACGAGCAGTACTTC | CAISESTRTYEQYF
TRBJ2-2 | TRBV27 | . | . | TGTGCCAGCCGGGACGTGAGAAACACCGGGGAGCTGTTTTTT | CASRDVRNTGELFF
TRBJ2-3 | TRBV5-1 | . | TRBD1 | TGCGCCAGCAGCCCTGGACAGGGGTTGGATACGCAGTATTTT | CASSPGQGLDTQYF
TRBJ2-7 | TRBV6-4 | once | TRBD2 | TGTGCCAGCCAACCCCCTGCCACCTACAAACTAGCGGGAGGGACTTCCTACGAGCAGTACTTC | CASQPPATYKLAGGTSYEQYF
TRBJ2-1 | TRBV9 | . | . | TGTGCCAGCAGCGTAGCGGGAGTTCCCAATGAGCAGTTCTTC | CASSVAGVPNEQFF
TRBJ1-1 | TRBV5-1 | . | . | TGCGCCAGCAACCTCGGCGGGGGGTACACTGAAGCTTTCTTT | CASNLGGGYTEAFF
TRBJ2-7 | TRBV7-2 | . | . | TGTGCCAGCAGCTTATCAGGAGGGTGGTCCTACGAGCAGTACTTC | CASSLSGGWSYEQYF
TRBJ2-1 | TRBV20-1 | . | TRBD2 | TGCAGTGCTAGTAGCGGGAGTAGAAGCAATGAGCAGTTCTTC | CSASSGSRSNEQFF